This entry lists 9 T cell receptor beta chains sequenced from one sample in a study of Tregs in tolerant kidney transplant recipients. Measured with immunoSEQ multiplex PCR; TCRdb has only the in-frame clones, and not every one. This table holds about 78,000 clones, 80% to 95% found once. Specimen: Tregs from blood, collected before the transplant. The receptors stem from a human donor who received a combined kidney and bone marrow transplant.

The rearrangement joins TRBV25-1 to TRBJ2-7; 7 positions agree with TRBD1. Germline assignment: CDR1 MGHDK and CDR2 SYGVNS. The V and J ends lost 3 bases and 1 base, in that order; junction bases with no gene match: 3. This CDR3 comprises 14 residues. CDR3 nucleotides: TGTGCCAGCAGTGATTGGACAGGATCCTACGAGCAGTACTTC. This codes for CASSDWTGSYEQYF.

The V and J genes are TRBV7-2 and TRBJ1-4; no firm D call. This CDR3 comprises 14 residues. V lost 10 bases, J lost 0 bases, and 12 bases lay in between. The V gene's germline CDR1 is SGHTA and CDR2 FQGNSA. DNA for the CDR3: TGTGCCACCGGAAACGGGGCAACTAATGAAAAACTGTTTTTT. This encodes CATGNGATNEKLFF.

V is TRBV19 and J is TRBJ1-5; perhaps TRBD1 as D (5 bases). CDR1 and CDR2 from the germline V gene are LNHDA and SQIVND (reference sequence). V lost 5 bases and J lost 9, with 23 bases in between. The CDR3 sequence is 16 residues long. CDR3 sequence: CASSAPITGLGRPQHF. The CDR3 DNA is TGTGCCAGTAGTGCCCCAATAACAGGTCTGGGGCGGCCCCAGCATTTT.

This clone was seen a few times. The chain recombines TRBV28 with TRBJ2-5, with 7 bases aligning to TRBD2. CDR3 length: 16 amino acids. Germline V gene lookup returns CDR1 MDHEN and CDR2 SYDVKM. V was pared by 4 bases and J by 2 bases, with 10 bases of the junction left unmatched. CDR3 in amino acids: CASSSSSGPSQETQYF. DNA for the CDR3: TGTGCCAGCAGTTCCTCTAGCGGCCCCTCTCAAGAGACCCAGTACTTC.

CDR3 sequence (DNA): TGTGCCAGCAGCCCGCGACAGGGATTGAACACTGAAGCTTTCTTT. Translation gives CASSPRQGLNTEAFF. V is TRBV7-9 and J is TRBJ1-1, with TRBD1 identical over 7 bases. From germline, CDR1 is SEHNR and CDR2 FQNEAQ (reference sequence). J gave up 0 bases and V 5 bases, and 6 bases lay outside the gene matches. The CDR3 sequence is 15 residues long.

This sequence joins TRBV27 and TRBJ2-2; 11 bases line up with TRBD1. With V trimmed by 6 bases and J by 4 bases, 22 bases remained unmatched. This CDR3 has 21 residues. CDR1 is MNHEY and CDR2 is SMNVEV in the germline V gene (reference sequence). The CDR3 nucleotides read TGTGCCAGCAGGAACCAATTCGGACAGGGGGCGCTTCTAGGAAGCACCGGGGAGCTGTTTTTT. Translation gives CASRNQFGQGALLGSTGELFF.

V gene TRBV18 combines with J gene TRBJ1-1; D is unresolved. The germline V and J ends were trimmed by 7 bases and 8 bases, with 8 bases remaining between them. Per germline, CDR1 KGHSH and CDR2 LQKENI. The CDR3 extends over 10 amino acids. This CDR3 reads CASLFLEAFF. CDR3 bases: TGTGCCAGCTTATTCCTCGAAGCTTTCTTT.

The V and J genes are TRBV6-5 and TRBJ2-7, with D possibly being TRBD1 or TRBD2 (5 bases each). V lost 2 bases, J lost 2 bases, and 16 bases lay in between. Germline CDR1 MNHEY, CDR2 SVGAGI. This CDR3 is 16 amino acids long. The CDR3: CASSYNHPGLAYEQYF. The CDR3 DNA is TGTGCCAGCAGTTACAATCATCCGGGGCTGGCCTACGAGCAGTACTTC.

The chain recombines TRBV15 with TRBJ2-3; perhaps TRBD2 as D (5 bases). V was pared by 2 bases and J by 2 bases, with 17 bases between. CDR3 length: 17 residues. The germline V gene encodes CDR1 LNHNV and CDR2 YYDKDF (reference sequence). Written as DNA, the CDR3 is TGTGCCACCAGCAGATCCCCAGGTAGCGCCGACACAGATACGCAGTATTTT. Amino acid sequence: CATSRSPGSADTDTQYF.